What follows is one T cell receptor (beta chain) and its context. This specimen belongs to a study of blood T cell repertoires in COVID-19. Turning to the study itself: COVID-19 samples collected from the United States, Italy and Spain covered acute and convalescent phases. The analysed material was cDNA or gDNA that came from T cells, B-cell-depleted T cells, or PBMCs.

The germline V gene has CDR1 MDHEN and CDR2 SYDVKM. V lost 4 bases and J 1 base, leaving 10 bases between the germline ends. There are 15 residues in the CDR3. Per the authors' pipeline: Researchers report that nucleated cell counts were estimated from reference gene primer amplification. Measured with immunoSEQ multiplex PCR; TCRdb has only the in-frame clones, and not every one. V and J calls and clone size are as listed in that table; D and trimming were resolved from the DNA. The sample carries about 100,000 clones, about 88% recorded once. This sequence was found in a man aged 25-40 years in a cohort sampled during active COVID-19. Sequencing was carried out using peripheral blood. The chain joins TRBV28 to TRBJ2-2, with D possibly TRBD2 on 5 matching bases. The CDR3 DNA is TGTGCCAGCAGTTCCTACGGGGAGAACACCGGGGAGCTGTTTTTT. Its translation is CASSSYGENTGELFF.